This T cell receptor beta chain emerged from a study of blood T cell repertoires in COVID-19 (dated by TCRdb to 2020 to 2022). With respect to the entire study: Collaborator samples came from the United States, Italy and Spain and covered acute and convalescent phases of COVID-19. The sample metadata nearly always contained a de-identified subject ID, COVID-19 status, age in years and sex. The dataset comprised deeply sampled blood TCRbeta repertoires from subjects exposed to, actively infected with, or recovered from COVID-19. The repertoires were released in a freely available public database meant as a resource for research on the immune response to SARS-CoV-2. Where available, HLA class I and class II types were taken from metadata supplied by the sample provider and were not determined by assay-based typing. The prospective study material was composed of cDNA or gDNA derived from T cells, B-cell-depleted T cells, or PBMCs. The samples were drawn from two sources: the first 160 participants of the ongoing ImmuneRACE study, and 1,254 subjects contributed by 6 global collaborators.

Each collaborating institution followed its own protocols to collect whole blood in K2EDTA tubes. Collaborator samples were shipped for TCRbeta analysis as frozen whole blood, isolated PBMCs, or DNA extracted from either sample type. The immunoSEQ Assay, a bias-controlled multiplex PCR, was used to amplify TCRbeta CDR3 regions from genomic DNA. The authors' pipeline ran thus. Nucleated cell counts per sample were estimated from amplification of reference gene primers within the assay. To quantify the absolute abundance of each unique TCRbeta CDR3 rearrangement, sequence reads were collapsed and filtered. For each sample, productive Simpson clonality was calculated as the square root of Simpson's diversity index over productive rearrangements. TCRdb took this table from immuneACCESS and kept in-frame rearrangements with V and J called. Such tables lack part of the clones; where checked against another copy, unresolved V genes explain under half of the gap, and the rest is unexplained. V, J and clone size were drawn from that table, and D and trimming were deduced from the DNA. The table for this sample lists 140,000 to 150,000 clones; roughly 84% of them were counted only once. Of the sample, 35% to 45% is held by the ten largest clones.

What the study reported, not specific to this receptor: The quantity of clinical and demographic metadata differed by source and by participant and was supplied without curation.

According to the germline V gene (reference sequence), CDR1 reads LGHDT and CDR2 reads YNNKEL. V gives up 2 bases and J gives up 6 bases, and the segment between their germline ends measures 8 bases. Spanning cysteine to phenylalanine, the CDR3 consists of 14 amino acids. Only CDR3 DNA remains: 42 bases, in frame from the first base. This clone appeared a single time. Its antigen is not yet known. Base-call qualities are not available, and no considerably larger clone is one nucleotide away. Sequenced: peripheral blood. The TCR was taken from a human donor in a cohort sampled during active COVID-19. The V gene is TRBV3-1 (or the pseudogene TRBV3-2) and the J gene is TRBJ1-6; the D gene is not confidently resolved. The DNA is as follows: TGTGCCAGCAGCCAATCGAACTTTAATTCACCCCTCCACTTT. Its protein reads: CASSQSNFNSPLHF.